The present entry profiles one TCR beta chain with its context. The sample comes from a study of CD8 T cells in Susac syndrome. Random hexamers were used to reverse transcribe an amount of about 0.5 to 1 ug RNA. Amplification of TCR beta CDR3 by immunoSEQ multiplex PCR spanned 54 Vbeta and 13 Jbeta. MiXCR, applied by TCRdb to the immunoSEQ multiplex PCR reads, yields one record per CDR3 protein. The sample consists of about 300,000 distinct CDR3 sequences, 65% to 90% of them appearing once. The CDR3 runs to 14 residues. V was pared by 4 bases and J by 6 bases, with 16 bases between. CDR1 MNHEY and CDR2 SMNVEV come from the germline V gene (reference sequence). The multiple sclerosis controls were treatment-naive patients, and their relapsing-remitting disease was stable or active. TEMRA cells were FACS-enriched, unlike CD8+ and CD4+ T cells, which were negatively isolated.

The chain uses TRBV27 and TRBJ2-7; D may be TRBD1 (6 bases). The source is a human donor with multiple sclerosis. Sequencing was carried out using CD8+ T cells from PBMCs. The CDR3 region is CASSSTSGAREQYF. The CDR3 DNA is TGTGCCAGCAGTTCTACCTCAGGGGCCCGCGAGCAGTACTTC.